A single sample gave rise to the 19 T cell receptor beta chains below, sequenced in a study of regulatory T cells in long-lasting Graves disease. iRepertoire HTBI primers and Arm-PCR of CDR3 regions built TCR beta libraries. TCRdb used MiXCR to reprocess the multiplex PCR reads, holding one entry per CDR3 protein. Of fewer than 400,000 distinct CDR3 sequences listed, around 20% were seen once; the top ten hold 25% to 30%. Stated time point: persistent/refractory GD, antithyroid drugs over 5 years with positive TRAb. PBMC RNA was the source of the TCR library. The starting material was peripheral blood mononuclear cells (PBMCs), obtained when the disease was refractory, from a patient treated with antithyroid drugs. These receptors came from a female donor with Graves disease.

The chain is built from TRBV19 and TRBJ1-5; D might be TRBD1 (6 bases). Trimming left V 9 bases short and J 3 bases short, with 9 bases between. The CDR3 is made up of 12 amino acids. The germline CDR1 and CDR2 sequences are LNHDA and SQIVND (reference sequence). Written as DNA, the CDR3 is TGTGCCAGCGGACAGTTCAATCAGCCCCAGCATTTT. Translated: CASGQFNQPQHF. Filled out from reference TRBV19 and TRBJ1-5, the complete variable domain reads DGGITQSPKYLFRKEGQNVTLSCEQNLNHDAMYWYRQDPGQGLRLIYYSQIVNDFQKGDIAEGYSVSREKKESFPLTVTSAQKNPTAFYLCASGQFNQPQHFGDGTRLSIL.

This clonotype was counted ten times or more. The chain recombines TRBV7-2 with TRBJ2-7; 8 positions match TRBD1. This CDR3 contains 15 residues. Losses at the gene ends were 2 bases for V and 5 bases for J; bases not matched to a gene: 8. CDR1 and CDR2 (germline): SGHTA, FQGNSA. Written as DNA, the CDR3 is TGTGCCAGCAGCTTATTAGGACAGGGTGGCCACGAGCAGTACTTC. Its translation: CASSLLGQGGHEQYF.

This clonotype was detected a few times. The chain couples TRBV5-1 to TRBJ1-4; 10 bases map to TRBD1. Germline loops: CDR1 SGHRS, CDR2 YFSETQ. With 4 bases clipped from V and 8 bases from J, the junction kept 8 bases outside the gene matches. The CDR3 contains 15 residues. CDR3 residues: CASSALGTGDEKLFF. The CDR3 DNA sequence: TGCGCCAGCAGCGCTTTGGGGACAGGGGACGAAAAACTGTTTTTT.

A note on this clonotype: A junction boundary mismatches the germline segment, possibly from a read error. The CDR3 protein is CGSRSSSGNSPLHF. The DNA for the CDR3 is TGTGGCAGCAGGTCCTCCTCCGGGAATTCACCCCTCCACTTT. The rearrangement joins TRBV28 to TRBJ1-6, with no clear D. Per germline, CDR1 MDHEN and CDR2 SYDVKM. This CDR3 spans 14 amino acids.

This clonotype was detected ten times or more. The chain recombines TRBV6-5 with TRBJ2-1, with 7 bases fitting TRBD1. Germline CDR1 MNHEY, CDR2 SVGAGI. V shed 2 bases, J shed 10 bases, and the junction held 8 bases outside the gene matches. The CDR3 consists of 14 residues. The CDR3 here is CASSYMTGRGEQFF. DNA for the CDR3: TGTGCCAGCAGTTACATGACAGGGCGAGGGGAGCAGTTCTTC.

The table lists this clonotype with a few counts. An end of the junction differs from the germline gene, which may be a read error. The CDR3 DNA is TGTGCCAGCAGCACTAGGGGGGGAGGTCAGCCCCAGCATTTT. Translated: CASSTRGGGQPQHF. V is TRBV5-1 and J is TRBJ1-5; D possibly corresponds to TRBD1 (6 bases). There are 14 residues in the CDR3. The germline V gene encodes CDR1 SGHRS and CDR2 YFSETQ.

This clonotype was seen many times. CDR3 DNA: TGCAGCGCGGCGGGCTCCTACGAGCAGTACTTC. Amino acid sequence: CSAAGSYEQYF. The rearrangement joins TRBV29-1 to TRBJ2-7, with a tentative D call TRBD2 (5 bases). The length of the CDR3 is 11 residues. The V end was cut by 7 bases, the J end by 0 bases, with 7 bases between. The germline V gene has CDR1 SQVTM and CDR2 ANQGSEA.

The rearrangement joins TRBV20-1 to TRBJ1-2; tentatively, D is TRBD1 (6 bases). V was pared by 4 bases and J by 4 bases, with 10 bases between. Germline CDR1 DFQATT, CDR2 SNEGSKA (reference sequence). This CDR3 region has 12 residues. The CDR3 nucleotides are TGCAGTGCTAAAGACAGGAGCTATGGCTACACCTTC. Translation: CSAKDRSYGYTF.

V usage is TRBV9 and J usage is TRBJ1-1; D ambiguous. Per germline, CDR1 SGDLS and CDR2 YYNGEE. V was cut by 6 bases and J by 1 base, with 13 bases left in between. CDR3 size: 14 residues. CDR3 nucleotides: TGTGCCAGCACCGACGATGTAGAGAACACTGAAGCTTTCTTT. Protein: CASTDDVENTEAFF.

V usage is TRBV4-3 and J usage is TRBJ1-4; possible D gene TRBD1, 6 bases. The V end was cut by 0 bases, the J end by 8 bases, with 19 bases between. The CDR3 totals 17 residues. Germline-derived CDR1 and CDR2 are LGHNA and YSLEER. CDR3 bases: TGCGCCAGCAGCCAAGATCAGGAGCGGGGGGCGCGAGAAAAACTGTTTTTT. This sequence encodes CASSQDQERGAREKLFF.

This clonotype was picked up a small number of times. The chain links TRBV5-5 to TRBJ1-5, with a weak D call TRBD1 (5 bases). The V end was cut by 7 bases, the J end by 3 bases, with 20 bases between. Germline CDR1 reads SGHKS; CDR2 reads YYEKEE (reference sequence). This CDR3 is built from 16 residues. The CDR3 here is CASAESTGTVNQPQHF. The CDR3, as DNA: TGTGCCAGCGCTGAAAGTACCGGGACGGTCAATCAGCCCCAGCATTTT.

This clonotype occurred a few times. This chain joins TRBV20-1 and TRBJ2-5; 7 bases are shared with TRBD2. The germline gives CDR1 DFQATT, CDR2 SNEGSKA (reference sequence). This CDR3 is 12 amino acids long. J lost 5 bases, V lost 4 bases, and 4 bases had no gene match. CDR3 in amino acids: CSAIRGVETQYF. The CDR3 DNA reads as TGCAGTGCTATACGGGGGGTGGAGACCCAGTACTTC.

The rearrangement links TRBV10-2 to TRBJ1-6; D possibly corresponds to TRBD1 (5 bases). The CDR3 runs to 15 residues. CDR1 is WSHSY, CDR2 SAAADI, per germline. The V end lost 8 bases, the J end lost 14 bases, and 25 bases lay between the germline ends. The CDR3 nucleotides are TGCGCCAGCTCCCAACGATCAAGTTCAGGGTCCACCCTCCACTTT. It yields the protein CASSQRSSSGSTLHF.

Points on this clonotype: Germline is not matched at one junction end, which may reflect a read error. The V gene is TRBV5-1, the J gene TRBJ1-1; no definite D call. The germline gives CDR1 SGHRS, CDR2 YFSETQ. The CDR3 is 17 residues long. CDR3 DNA: TGTGCCAGCAGCTTGGCAGGACGGTTCGCTCCGAACACTGAAGCTTTCTTT. Its translation is CASSLAGRFAPNTEAFF.

This clonotype was observed at least ten times. This chain connects TRBV15 to TRBJ2-5; D is undetermined. There are 16 residues in the CDR3. V was trimmed by 3 bases and J by 2 bases, leaving 16 bases between them. Germline CDR1 LNHNV, CDR2 YYDKDF (reference sequence). The CDR3 nucleotides are TGTGCCACCAGCAGTAGACAAATCCCCTCTCAAGAGACCCAGTACTTC. Translated: CATSSRQIPSQETQYF.

This clonotype was seen more than once but under ten times. Written as DNA, the CDR3 is TGTGCCAGCAGTGAAATCGACGACAGCTATCAGCCCCAGCATTTT. Encoded protein: CASSEIDDSYQPQHF. The rearrangement links TRBV6-1 to TRBJ1-5; a weak D match, TRBD1 (5 bases). This CDR3 is 15 amino acids long. Germline assignment: CDR1 MNHNS and CDR2 SASEGT. The ends were cut back, 2 bases at V and 5 bases at J, with 13 bases in the middle.

This clonotype was seen ten or more times. The rearrangement joins TRBV6-5 to TRBJ2-7; perhaps TRBD2 as D (6 bases). The V end was cut by 0 bases, the J end by 3 bases, with 6 bases between. The CDR3 sequence is 13 residues long. Germline CDR1 MNHEY, CDR2 SVGAGI. For the CDR3, the DNA is TGTGCCAGCAGTTACTCGACTAGCTACGAGCAGTACTTC. Amino acid sequence: CASSYSTSYEQYF.

The sample holds a few counts of this clonotype. The chain has TRBV7-2 and TRBJ1-5, with D possibly TRBD1 on 6 matching bases. V lost 2 bases to trimming and J lost 6 bases, with 14 bases between them. The CDR3 runs to 15 residues. Germline values: CDR1 SGHTA, CDR2 FQGNSA. CDR3 in DNA: TGTGCCAGCAGCTTATCTTCAGGGGTGGTTCAGCCCCAGCATTTT. Translated, it gives CASSLSSGVVQPQHF.

The table lists this clonotype with many counts. The chain recombines TRBV11-3 with TRBJ2-5; D may be TRBD2 (6 bases). CDR1 and CDR2 (germline): SGHNT, YENEEA. The CDR3 extends over 14 amino acids. With 7 bases removed from V and 5 bases from J, the gap between germline ends came to 17 bases. This CDR3 is CASTSSGGEETQYF. The CDR3 DNA follows: TGTGCCAGCACTTCATCCGGGGGTGAGGAGACCCAGTACTTC.